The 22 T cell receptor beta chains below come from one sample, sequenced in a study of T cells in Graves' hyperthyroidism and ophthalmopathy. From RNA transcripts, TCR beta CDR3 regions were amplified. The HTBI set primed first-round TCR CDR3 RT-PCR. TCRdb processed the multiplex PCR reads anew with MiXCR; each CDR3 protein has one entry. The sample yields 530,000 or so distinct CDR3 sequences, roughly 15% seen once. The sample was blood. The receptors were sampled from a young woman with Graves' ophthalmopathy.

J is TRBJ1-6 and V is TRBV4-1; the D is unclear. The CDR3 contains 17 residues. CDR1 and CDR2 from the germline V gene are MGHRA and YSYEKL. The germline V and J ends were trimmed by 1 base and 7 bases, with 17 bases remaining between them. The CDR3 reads CASSQGHRTGINSPLHF. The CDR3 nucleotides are TGCGCCAGCAGCCAAGGGCATAGGACCGGGATCAATTCACCCCTCCACTTT.

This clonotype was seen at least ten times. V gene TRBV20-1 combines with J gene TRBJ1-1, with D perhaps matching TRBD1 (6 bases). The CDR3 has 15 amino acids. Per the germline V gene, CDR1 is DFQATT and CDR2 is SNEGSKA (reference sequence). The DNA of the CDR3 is TGCACAAGCTCCGGGGGGGCGGGAAAAAACACTGAAGCTTTCTTT. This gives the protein CTSSGGAGKNTEAFF.

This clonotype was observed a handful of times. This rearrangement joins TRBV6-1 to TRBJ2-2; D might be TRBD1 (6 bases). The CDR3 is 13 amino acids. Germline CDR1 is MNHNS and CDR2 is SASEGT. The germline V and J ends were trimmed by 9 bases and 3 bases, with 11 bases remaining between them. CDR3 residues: CASRDTYTGELFF. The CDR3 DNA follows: TGTGCCAGTCGGGACACGTACACCGGGGAGCTGTTTTTT.

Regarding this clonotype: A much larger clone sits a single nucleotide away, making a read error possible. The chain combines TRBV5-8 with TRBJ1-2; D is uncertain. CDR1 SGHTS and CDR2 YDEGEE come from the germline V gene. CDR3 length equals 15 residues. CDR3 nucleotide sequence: TGTGCCAGCAGCTTGGGCGGGCGGAATAACTATGGCCACACCTTC. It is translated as CASSLGGRNNYGHTF.

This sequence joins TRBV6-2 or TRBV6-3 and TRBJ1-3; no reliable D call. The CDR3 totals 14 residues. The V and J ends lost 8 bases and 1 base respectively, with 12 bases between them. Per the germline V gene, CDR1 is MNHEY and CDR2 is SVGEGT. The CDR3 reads CASQPRRSGNTIYF. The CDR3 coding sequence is TGTGCCAGCCAACCGAGACGGTCTGGAAACACCATATATTTT.

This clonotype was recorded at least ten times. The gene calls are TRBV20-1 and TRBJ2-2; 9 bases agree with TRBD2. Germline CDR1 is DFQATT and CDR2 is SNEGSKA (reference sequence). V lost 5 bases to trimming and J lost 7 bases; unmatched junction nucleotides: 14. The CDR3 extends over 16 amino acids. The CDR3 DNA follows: TGCAGTGCTCAAGAGGGGCTAGCGGGACGGCTCGGGGAGCTGTTTTTT. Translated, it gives CSAQEGLAGRLGELFF.

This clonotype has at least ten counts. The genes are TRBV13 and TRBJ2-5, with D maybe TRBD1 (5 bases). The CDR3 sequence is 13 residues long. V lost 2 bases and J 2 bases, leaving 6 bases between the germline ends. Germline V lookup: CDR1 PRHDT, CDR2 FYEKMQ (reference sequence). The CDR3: CASSLNRQETQYF. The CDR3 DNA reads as TGTGCCAGCAGCTTAAACAGGCAAGAGACCCAGTACTTC.

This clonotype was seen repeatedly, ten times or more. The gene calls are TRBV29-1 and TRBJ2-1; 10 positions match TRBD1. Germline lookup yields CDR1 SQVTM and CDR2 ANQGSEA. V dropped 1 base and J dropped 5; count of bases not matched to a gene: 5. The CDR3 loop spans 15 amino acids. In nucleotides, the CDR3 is TGCAGCGTTGAAGTGCGGGACAGGGGCAACAATGAGCAGTTCTTC. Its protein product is CSVEVRDRGNNEQFF.

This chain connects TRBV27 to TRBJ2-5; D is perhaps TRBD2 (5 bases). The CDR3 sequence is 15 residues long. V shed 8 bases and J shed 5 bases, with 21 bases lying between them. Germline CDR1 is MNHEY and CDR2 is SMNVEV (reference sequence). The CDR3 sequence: CASSSGALGGETQYF. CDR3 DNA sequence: TGTGCCAGCTCATCCGGAGCTCTAGGCGGGGAGACCCAGTACTTC.

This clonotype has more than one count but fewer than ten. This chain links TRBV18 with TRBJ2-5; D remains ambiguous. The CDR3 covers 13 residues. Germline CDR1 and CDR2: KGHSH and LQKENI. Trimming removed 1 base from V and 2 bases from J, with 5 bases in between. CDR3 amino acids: CASSPRSQETQYF. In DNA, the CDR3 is TGTGCCAGCTCACCACGAAGTCAAGAGACCCAGTACTTC. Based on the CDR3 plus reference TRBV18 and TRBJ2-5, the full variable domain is NAGVMQNPRHLVRRRGQEARLRCSPMKGHSHVYWYRQLPEEGLKFMVYLQKENIIDESGMPKERFSAEFPKEGPSILRIQQVVRGDSAAYFCASSPRSQETQYFGPGTRLLVL.

As DNA, the CDR3 is TGCGCCAGCAGCTTGCGGACGACCCCCTTATCCCCTTACCAAGAGACCCAGTACTTC. The encoded protein is CASSLRTTPLSPYQETQYF. The genes are TRBV5-1 and TRBJ2-5; D remains ambiguous. Trimming pared 1 base from V and 0 bases from J, leaving 22 bases between. Germline V CDR1 and CDR2: SGHRS, YFSETQ. This CDR3 spans 19 amino acids.

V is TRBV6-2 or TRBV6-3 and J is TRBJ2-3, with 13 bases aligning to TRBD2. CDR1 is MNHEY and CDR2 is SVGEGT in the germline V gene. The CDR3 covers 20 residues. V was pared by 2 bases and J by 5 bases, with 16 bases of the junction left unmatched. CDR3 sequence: CASSYQLHGGLAGRQDTQYF. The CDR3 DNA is TGTGCCAGCAGTTACCAACTCCACGGGGGACTAGCGGGGCGCCAAGATACGCAGTATTTT.

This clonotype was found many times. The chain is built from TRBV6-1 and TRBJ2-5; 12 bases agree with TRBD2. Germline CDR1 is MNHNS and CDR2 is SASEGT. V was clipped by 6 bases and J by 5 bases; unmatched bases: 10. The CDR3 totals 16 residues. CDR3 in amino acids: CASRPRALAGGETQYF. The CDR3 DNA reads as TGTGCCAGCAGGCCGCGGGCACTAGCGGGGGGTGAGACCCAGTACTTC.

In DNA, the CDR3 is TGTGCCAGCAGCCGGGTAGCGGGACCCGCAGATACGCAGTATTTT. This codes for CASSRVAGPADTQYF. The chain links TRBV7-2 to TRBJ2-3, with TRBD2 identical over 8 bases. The germline CDR1 and CDR2 sequences are SGHTA and FQGNSA. After removal of 5 bases from V and 4 bases from J, the junction contained 8 bases not matched to a gene. The CDR3 length is 15 residues.

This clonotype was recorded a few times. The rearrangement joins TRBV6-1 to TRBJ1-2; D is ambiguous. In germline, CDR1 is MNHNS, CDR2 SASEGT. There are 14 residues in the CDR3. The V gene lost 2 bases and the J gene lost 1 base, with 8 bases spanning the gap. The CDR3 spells CASSENSFNYGYTF. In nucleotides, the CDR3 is TGTGCCAGCAGTGAAAACAGTTTTAACTATGGCTACACCTTC.

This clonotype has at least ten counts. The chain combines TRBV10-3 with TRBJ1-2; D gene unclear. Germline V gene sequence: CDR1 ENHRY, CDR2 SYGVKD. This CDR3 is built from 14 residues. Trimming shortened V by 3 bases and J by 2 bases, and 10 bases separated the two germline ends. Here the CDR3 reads CAISEGRVNYGYTF. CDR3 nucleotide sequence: TGTGCCATCAGTGAAGGGAGGGTCAACTATGGCTACACCTTC.

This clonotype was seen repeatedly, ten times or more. The CDR3 region has the DNA TGTGCCAGCAGTTACCCCCGACCGGGAGAGCAGTACTTC. Protein: CASSYPRPGEQYF. The chain links TRBV6-2 or TRBV6-3 to TRBJ2-7, with D possibly being TRBD2 (5 bases). The CDR3 consists of 13 residues. Trimming took off 2 bases at V and 7 bases at J, with 12 bases between the two ends. CDR1 and CDR2 from the germline V gene are MNHEY and SVGEGT.

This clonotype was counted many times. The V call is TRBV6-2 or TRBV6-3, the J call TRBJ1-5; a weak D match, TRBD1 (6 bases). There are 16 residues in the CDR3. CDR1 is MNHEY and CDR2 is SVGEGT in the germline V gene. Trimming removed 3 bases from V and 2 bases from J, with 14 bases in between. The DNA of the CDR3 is TGTGCCAGCAGTTATTGGTACAGGGCTGGCAATCAGCCCCAGCATTTT. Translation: CASSYWYRAGNQPQHF.

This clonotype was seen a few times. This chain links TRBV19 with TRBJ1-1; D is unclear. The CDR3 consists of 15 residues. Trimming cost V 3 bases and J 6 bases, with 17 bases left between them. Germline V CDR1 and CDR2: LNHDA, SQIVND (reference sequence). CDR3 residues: CASSIGRADGPEAFF. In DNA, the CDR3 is TGTGCCAGTAGTATTGGTCGGGCGGATGGACCTGAAGCTTTCTTT.

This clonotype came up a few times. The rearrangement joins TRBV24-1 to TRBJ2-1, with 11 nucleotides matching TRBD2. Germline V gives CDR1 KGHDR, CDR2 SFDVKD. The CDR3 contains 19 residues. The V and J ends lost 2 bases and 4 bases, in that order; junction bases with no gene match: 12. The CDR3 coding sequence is TGTGCCACCAGTGATTCGGGACTAGCGGCCGCGGAAAATTACAATGAGCAGTTCTTC. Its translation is CATSDSGLAAAENYNEQFF.

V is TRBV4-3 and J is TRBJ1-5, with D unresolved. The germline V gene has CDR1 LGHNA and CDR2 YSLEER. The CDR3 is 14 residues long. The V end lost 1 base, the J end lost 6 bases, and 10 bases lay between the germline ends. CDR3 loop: CASSQAVGFQPQHF. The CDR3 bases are TGCGCCAGCAGCCAAGCGGTCGGTTTTCAGCCCCAGCATTTT.

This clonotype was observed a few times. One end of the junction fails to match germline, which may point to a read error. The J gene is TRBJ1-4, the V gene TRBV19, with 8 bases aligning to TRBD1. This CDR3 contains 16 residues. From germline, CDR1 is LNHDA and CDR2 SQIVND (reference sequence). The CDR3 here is CASSIPGRGREEKLFF. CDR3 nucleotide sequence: TGTGCCAGCAGTATACCGGGCAGGGGGCGCGAGGAAAAACTGTTTTTT.